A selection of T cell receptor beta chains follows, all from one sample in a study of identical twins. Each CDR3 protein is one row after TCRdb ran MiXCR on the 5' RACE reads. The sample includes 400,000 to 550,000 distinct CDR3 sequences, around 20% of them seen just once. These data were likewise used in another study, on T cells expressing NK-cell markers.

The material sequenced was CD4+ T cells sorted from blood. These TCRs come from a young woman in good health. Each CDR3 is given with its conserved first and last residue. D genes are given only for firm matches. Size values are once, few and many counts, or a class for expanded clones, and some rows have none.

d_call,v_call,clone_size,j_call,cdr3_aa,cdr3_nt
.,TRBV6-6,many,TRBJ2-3,CASSFDYTQYF,TGTGCCAGCAGTTTCGACTATACGCAGTATTTT
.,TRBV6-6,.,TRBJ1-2,CASSYSRGGFDYGYTF,TGTGCCAGCAGTTACTCGAGGGGGGGCTTCGACTATGGCTACACCTTC
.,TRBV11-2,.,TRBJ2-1,CASSSLGGASYNEQFF,TGTGCCAGCAGCTCCTTGGGAGGAGCCTCCTACAATGAGCAGTTCTTC
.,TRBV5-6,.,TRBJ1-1,CASSLTGTTEAFF,TGTGCCAGCAGCTTGACAGGGACCACTGAAGCTTTCTTT
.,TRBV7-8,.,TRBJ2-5,CASSYGPAETQYF,TGTGCCAGCAGCTATGGGCCCGCAGAGACCCAGTACTTC
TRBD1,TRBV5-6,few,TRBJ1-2,CASSQDRGGYGYTF,TGTGCCAGCAGCCAGGACAGGGGTGGCTATGGCTACACCTTC
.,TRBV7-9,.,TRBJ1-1,CASSSFSSTEAFF,TGTGCCAGCAGCTCCTTCTCGAGCACTGAAGCTTTCTTT
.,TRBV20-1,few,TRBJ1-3,CSARDSSSGNTIYF,TGCAGTGCTAGAGACAGTAGCTCTGGAAACACCATATATTTT
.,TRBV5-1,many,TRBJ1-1,CASSLELERTEAFF,TGCGCCAGCAGCTTGGAGTTGGAGAGGACTGAAGCTTTCTTT
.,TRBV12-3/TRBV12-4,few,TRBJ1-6,CASSPKGSTNSPLHF,TGTGCCAGCAGCCCCAAAGGCAGCACAAATTCACCCCTCCACTTT
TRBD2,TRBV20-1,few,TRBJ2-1,CSARVGTSDSYNEQFF,TGCAGTGCTAGAGTGGGGACTAGCGACTCCTACAATGAGCAGTTCTTC
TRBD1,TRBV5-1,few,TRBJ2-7,CASSLGQGFNEQYF,TGCGCCAGCAGCTTAGGACAGGGTTTCAACGAGCAGTACTTC
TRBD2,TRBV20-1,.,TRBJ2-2,CSVPTSSNTGELFF,TGCAGTGTACCGACTAGCAGTAACACCGGGGAGCTGTTTTTT
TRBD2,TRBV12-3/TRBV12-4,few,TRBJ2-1,CASIDTTSGRAPAIYNEQFF,TGTGCCAGCATTGATACGACTAGCGGGAGGGCCCCGGCGATATACAATGAGCAGTTCTTC
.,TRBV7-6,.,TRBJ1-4,CASSLIDRHNEKLFF,TGTGCCAGCAGCCTAATCGACAGGCATAATGAAAAACTGTTTTTT
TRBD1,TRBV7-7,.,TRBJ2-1,CASSSGQGNNEQFF,TGTGCCAGCAGCTCGGGACAGGGGAACAATGAGCAGTTCTTC
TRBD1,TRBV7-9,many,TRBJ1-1,CASSRDREAFF,TGTGCCAGCAGCAGGGACAGAGAAGCTTTCTTT
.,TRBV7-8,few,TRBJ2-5,CASSSKAYQETQYF,TGTGCCAGCAGCTCGAAGGCCTACCAAGAGACCCAGTACTTC
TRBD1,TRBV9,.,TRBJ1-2,CASSASTGGGYTF,TGTGCCAGCAGCGCTTCGACAGGGGGCGGCTACACCTTC
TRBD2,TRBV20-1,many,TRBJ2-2,CSARVGTSGRSFTGELFF,TGCAGTGCTAGAGTGGGGACTAGCGGGAGAAGTTTCACCGGGGAGCTGTTTTTT
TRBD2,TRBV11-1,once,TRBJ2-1,CASSLRGGLPEWAEQFF,TGTGCCAGCAGCTTGCGGGGGGGGCTTCCCGAATGGGCTGAGCAGTTCTTC
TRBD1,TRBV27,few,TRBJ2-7,CASSQDRAYEQYF,TGTGCCAGCAGTCAAGACAGGGCCTACGAGCAGTACTTC
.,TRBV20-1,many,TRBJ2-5,CSARDQGSQETQYF,TGCAGTGCTAGAGATCAGGGGTCCCAAGAGACCCAGTACTTC
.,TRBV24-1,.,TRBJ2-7,CATSDLRGYEQYF,TGTGCCACCAGTGATTTACGGGGCTACGAGCAGTACTTC
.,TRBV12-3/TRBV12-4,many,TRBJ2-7,CASSSRVILRGQYF,TGTGCCAGCAGTTCCCGGGTGATATTACGAGGGCAGTACTTC
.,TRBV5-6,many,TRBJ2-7,CASSMGRRYEQYF,TGTGCCAGTTCCATGGGGCGAAGATACGAGCAGTACTTC
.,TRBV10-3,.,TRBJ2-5,CAISGTDRQETQYF,TGTGCCATCAGTGGGACGGACCGGCAAGAGACCCAGTACTTC